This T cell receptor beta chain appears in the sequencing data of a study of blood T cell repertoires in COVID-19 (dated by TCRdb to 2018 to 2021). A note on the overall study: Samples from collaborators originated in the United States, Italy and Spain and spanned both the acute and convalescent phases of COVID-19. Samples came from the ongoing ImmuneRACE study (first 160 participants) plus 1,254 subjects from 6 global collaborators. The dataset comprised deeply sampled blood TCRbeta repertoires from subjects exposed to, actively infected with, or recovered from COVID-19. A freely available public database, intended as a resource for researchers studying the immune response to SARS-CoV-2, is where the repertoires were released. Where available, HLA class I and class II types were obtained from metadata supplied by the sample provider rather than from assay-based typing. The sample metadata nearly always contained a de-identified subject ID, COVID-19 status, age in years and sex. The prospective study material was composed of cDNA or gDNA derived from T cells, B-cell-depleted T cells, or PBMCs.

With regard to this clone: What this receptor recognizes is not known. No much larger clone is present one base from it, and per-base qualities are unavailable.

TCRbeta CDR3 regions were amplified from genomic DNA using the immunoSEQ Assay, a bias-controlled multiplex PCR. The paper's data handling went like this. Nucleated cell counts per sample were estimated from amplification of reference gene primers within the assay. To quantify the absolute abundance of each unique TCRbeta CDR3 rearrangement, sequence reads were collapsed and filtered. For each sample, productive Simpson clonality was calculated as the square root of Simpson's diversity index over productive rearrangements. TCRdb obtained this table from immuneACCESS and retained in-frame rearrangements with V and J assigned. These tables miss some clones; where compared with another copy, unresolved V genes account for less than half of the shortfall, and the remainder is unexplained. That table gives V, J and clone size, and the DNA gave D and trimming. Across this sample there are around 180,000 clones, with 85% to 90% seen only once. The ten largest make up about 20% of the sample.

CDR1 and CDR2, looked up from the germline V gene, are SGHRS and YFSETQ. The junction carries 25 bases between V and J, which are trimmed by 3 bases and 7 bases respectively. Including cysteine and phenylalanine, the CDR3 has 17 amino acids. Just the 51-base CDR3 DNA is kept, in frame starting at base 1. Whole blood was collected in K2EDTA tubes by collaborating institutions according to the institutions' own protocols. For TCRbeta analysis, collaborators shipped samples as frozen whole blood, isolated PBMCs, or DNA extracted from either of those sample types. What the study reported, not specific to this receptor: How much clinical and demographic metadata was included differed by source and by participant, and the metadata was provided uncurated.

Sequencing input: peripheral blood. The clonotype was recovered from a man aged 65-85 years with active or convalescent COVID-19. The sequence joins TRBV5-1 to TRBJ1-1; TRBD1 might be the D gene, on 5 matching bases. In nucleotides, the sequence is TGCGCCAGCAGCTCACTTCTCAAGGGGCAGGACCCCCATGAAGCTTTCTTT. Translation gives CASSSLLKGQDPHEAFF. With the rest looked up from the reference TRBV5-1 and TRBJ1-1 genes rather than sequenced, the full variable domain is KAGVTQTPRYLIKTRGQQVTLSCSPISGHRSVSWYQQTPGQGLQFLFEYFSETQRNKGNFPGRFSGRQFSNSRSEMNVSTLELGDSALYLCASSSLLKGQDPHEAFFGQGTRLTVV.